The rows below give T cell receptor beta chains drawn from one sample of a study of regulatory T cells in long-lasting Graves disease. TCRdb independently ran MiXCR on the multiplex PCR reads; one entry per CDR3 protein. This table holds around 480,000 distinct CDR3 sequences, about a sixth found once. These same records also appear under a second study, on T cells in Graves' hyperthyroidism and ophthalmopathy.

The material sequenced was peripheral blood mononuclear cells (PBMCs), taken at new diagnosis, from a patient treated with antithyroid drugs. The source is a man aged 35-49 years with Graves disease. The CDR3 runs from the conserved cysteine through the conserved F or W. Fields, in order: CDR3 protein, CDR3 DNA, J gene, D gene, V gene, clone size, CDR3 length. D genes are given only for firm matches. Clone size is given for some rows only: seen once, a few or many times, or a class if the clone is expanded.

CASSQVEQGAPTEAFF,TGCGCCAGCAGCCAAGTAGAGCAGGGGGCGCCCACTGAAGCTTTCTTT,TRBJ1-1,TRBD1,TRBV4-1,.,16
CASSFKSVGEQYF,TGTGCCAGCAGTTTTAAATCAGTGGGGGAGCAGTACTTC,TRBJ2-7,.,TRBV27,.,13
CASSSGQFEQYF,TGTGCCAGCAGCTCCGGACAGTTCGAGCAGTACTTC,TRBJ2-7,.,TRBV7-9,.,12
CAMMEGRDGYTF,TGTGCCATGATGGAGGGTAGGGATGGCTACACCTTC,TRBJ1-2,.,TRBV2,many,12
CASSQGGLAGFNEQFF,TGCGCCAGCAGCCAAGGGGGACTAGCGGGATTCAATGAGCAGTTCTTC,TRBJ2-1,TRBD2,TRBV4-1,.,16
CASSDGWADTQYF,TGCGCCAGCAGCGACGGTTGGGCAGATACGCAGTATTTT,TRBJ2-3,.,TRBV10-1,.,13
CASSEVLGQGTSGSWTGELFF,TGTGCCAGCAGTGAAGTTTTGGGACAGGGGACTAGCGGGAGTTGGACCGGGGAGCTGTTTTTT,TRBJ2-2,TRBD2,TRBV6-2/TRBV6-3,.,21
CASSASYSNEQFF,TGTGCCAGCAGCGCCTCTTACAGCAATGAGCAGTTCTTC,TRBJ2-1,.,TRBV5-4,.,13
CASSQTNYGYTF,TGTGCCAGCAGCCAGACTAACTATGGCTACACCTTC,TRBJ1-2,.,TRBV11-2,many,12
CASSDYRTPQETQYF,TGTGCCAGCAGTGATTACCGGACACCGCAAGAGACCCAGTACTTC,TRBJ2-5,.,TRBV2,many,15
CAISVKQGYEQYF,TGTGCCATCAGTGTCAAACAGGGCTACGAGCAGTACTTC,TRBJ2-7,.,TRBV10-3,many,13
CALLQGYTEAFF,TGTGCCTTGCTACAGGGCTACACTGAAGCTTTCTTT,TRBJ1-1,.,TRBV30,many,12
CASSIDLSGGSSDEQFF,TGTGCCAGTAGTATAGATCTATCTGGCGGGAGTTCGGATGAGCAGTTCTTC,TRBJ2-1,TRBD2,TRBV19,few,17
CASSLVMAGPDTQYF,TGTGCCAGCAGCTTAGTCATGGCAGGGCCAGATACGCAGTATTTT,TRBJ2-3,.,TRBV7-4,.,15
CASRATSGEETQYF,TGTGCCAGCAGGGCGACTAGCGGGGAAGAGACCCAGTACTTC,TRBJ2-5,TRBD2,TRBV6-1,many,14
CASRRQTTNYGYTF,TGTGCCAGCAGAAGACAGACAACTAACTATGGCTACACCTTC,TRBJ1-2,.,TRBV2,many,14
CASSPLNSGINEQFF,TGTGCCAGCTCACCACTCAATAGCGGGATAAATGAGCAGTTCTTC,TRBJ2-1,TRBD2,TRBV18,few,15
CASSSGTVTGELFF,TGTGCCAGCAGTTCCGGGACAGTCACCGGGGAGCTGTTTTTT,TRBJ2-2,TRBD1,TRBV6-9,.,14
CASSSRTSGRTTDNEQFF,TGTGCCAGCAGCTCCCGGACTAGCGGGAGGACGACAGACAATGAGCAGTTCTTC,TRBJ2-1,TRBD2,TRBV7-3,.,18
CASSPGGELFF,TGTGCCAGCAGTCCCGGGGGGGAGCTGTTTTTT,TRBJ2-2,.,TRBV12-3/TRBV12-4,many,11
CASSGIQGNTEAFF,TGTGCCAGCAGCGGAATACAGGGGAACACTGAAGCTTTCTTT,TRBJ1-1,.,TRBV2,few,14
CASSYSPPGTNQETQYF,TGTGCCAGCAGTTACTCCCCACCCGGGACAAATCAAGAGACCCAGTACTTC,TRBJ2-5,.,TRBV6-2/TRBV6-3,many,17
CASSFRTNTHEQYF,TGTGCCAGCAGCTTTCGGACAAATACCCACGAGCAGTACTTC,TRBJ2-7,.,TRBV11-3,many,14